A single sample is the source of the 20 T cell receptor beta chains below, sequenced in a study of T cell changes during pregnancy in multiple sclerosis. Only in-frame clones appear in the TCRdb table, and some are missing; sequencing was by immunoSEQ multiplex PCR. The table shows some 49,000 clones, with 85% to 95% occurring only once. The sequencing here drew on CD8+ T cells from peripheral blood mononuclear cells, taken in the second trimester of pregnancy. Source of these receptors: a female donor with multiple sclerosis, enrolled in a pregnancy study.

Written as DNA, the CDR3 is TGTGCCAGCAGTGAAGCGACCAGGGGGCAGTACTATGGCTACACCTTC. It encodes CASSEATRGQYYGYTF. V is TRBV6-1 and J is TRBJ1-2; 8 bases align to TRBD1. The V and J ends lost 0 bases and 3 bases, in that order; junction bases with no gene match: 6. Per germline, CDR1 MNHNS and CDR2 SASEGT. This CDR3 is 16 amino acids long.

The chain couples TRBV7-9 to TRBJ2-7; 7 nucleotides line up with TRBD1. Germline V lookup: CDR1 SEHNR, CDR2 FQNEAQ (reference sequence). V lost 3 bases, J lost 6 bases, and 2 bases stayed unmatched. The CDR3 runs 12 residues. In DNA, the CDR3 is TGTGCCAGCAGCTTCGGACAGGTCGAGCAGTACTTC. Its translation: CASSFGQVEQYF.

The chain has TRBV9 and TRBJ2-5, with TRBD2 matching 8 bases. CDR1 is SGDLS and CDR2 is YYNGEE in the germline V gene. CDR3 length: 16 amino acids. The J segment lost 5 bases and the V segment lost 4 bases, leaving 13 bases of the junction unmatched. The CDR3 protein is CASSPPGTGGRETQYF. CDR3 coding DNA: TGTGCCAGCAGCCCCCCGGGGACGGGGGGGAGGGAGACCCAGTACTTC.

The rearrangement joins TRBV7-9 to TRBJ2-7; D call uncertain. The CDR3 spans 11 residues. V was pared by 4 bases and J by 4 bases, with 5 bases between. Germline V CDR1 and CDR2: SEHNR, FQNEAQ (reference sequence). The CDR3 region has the DNA TGTGCCAGCAGCTCTGAGTACGAGCAGTACTTC. Its protein is CASSSEYEQYF.

The CDR3 sequence is CASSVGGASTDTQYF. The CDR3 nucleotides are TGTGCCAGCAGCGTCGGAGGGGCTAGCACAGATACGCAGTATTTT. V gene TRBV9 combines with J gene TRBJ2-3; TRBD2 might be the D (6 bases). Germline lookup yields CDR1 SGDLS and CDR2 YYNGEE. V was clipped by 2 bases and J by 0 bases, with 10 bases between them. The CDR3 extends over 15 amino acids.

This rearrangement joins TRBV7-6 to TRBJ2-1; TRBD1 aligns across 9 bases. The germline CDR1 and CDR2 sequences are SGHVS and FNYEAQ. This CDR3 region has 17 residues. V shed 5 bases, J shed 9 bases, and the junction held 17 bases outside the gene matches. CDR3 nucleotides: TGTGCCAGCAGCCCCCCTGGGACAGGGCCAACTTCGGGTGAGCAGTTCTTC. This gives the protein CASSPPGTGPTSGEQFF.

The chain has TRBV7-9 and TRBJ2-3, with 8 nucleotides matching TRBD1. V lost 5 bases to trimming and J lost 3 bases; unmatched junction nucleotides: 10. Germline V lookup: CDR1 SEHNR, CDR2 FQNEAQ (reference sequence). The CDR3 spans 16 residues. The CDR3 DNA follows: TGTGCCAGCAGCGCGACAGGGGAGAGCCATACAGATACGCAGTATTTT. Encoded protein: CASSATGESHTDTQYF.

The chain employs TRBV7-2 and TRBJ2-7, with TRBD1 matching over 9 bases. Germline lookup yields CDR1 SGHTA and CDR2 FQGNSA. V dropped 5 bases and J dropped 4; count of bases not matched to a gene: 9. CDR3 length: 15 amino acids. The CDR3 nucleotides read TGTGCCAGCAGCATACCCGGGACAGGGTCTTACGAGCAGTACTTC. As protein: CASSIPGTGSYEQYF.

CDR3 bases: TGTGCCAGCAGTGAACAAGGTGGGGCCGCCTTTGGGAACACTGAAGCTTTCTTT. Amino acid sequence: CASSEQGGAAFGNTEAFF. J is TRBJ1-1 and V is TRBV6-1, with D perhaps matching TRBD1 (5 bases). CDR3 size: 18 residues. Germline CDR1 and CDR2: MNHNS and SASEGT. V was shortened by 2 bases and J by 1 base, with 20 bases between the two germline ends.

V usage is TRBV4-1 and J usage is TRBJ1-1; maybe TRBD1 (6 bases). The CDR3 covers 14 residues. Looked up from germline, CDR1 is MGHRA and CDR2 is YSYEKL. The V and J ends lost 0 bases and 4 bases respectively, with 9 bases between them. The DNA for the CDR3 is TGCGCCAGCAGCCAAGAAGACAGGATCACTGAAGCTTTCTTT. The encoded protein is CASSQEDRITEAFF.

The rearrangement links TRBV10-1 to TRBJ1-1; D is perhaps TRBD1 (6 bases). In germline, CDR1 is WNHNN, CDR2 SYGVQD (reference sequence). This CDR3 is built from 10 residues. Trimming cost V 6 bases and J 9 bases, with 8 bases left between them. CDR3 loop: CASSRGQAFF. For the CDR3, the DNA is TGCGCCAGCAGCAGGGGCCAAGCTTTCTTT.

The chain carries TRBV2 and TRBJ2-1, with D perhaps TRBD1 (6 bases). The V gene's germline CDR1 is SNHLY and CDR2 FYNNEI. Trimming removed 6 bases from V and 5 bases from J, with 14 bases in between. The CDR3 runs to 14 residues. The CDR3 DNA is TGTGCCAGCAGGCCATACAGGGAGAACAATGAGCAGTTCTTC. It encodes CASRPYRENNEQFF.

The rearrangement uses TRBV7-3 and TRBJ2-5; D is perhaps TRBD1 (5 bases). Trimming removed 2 bases from V and 0 bases from J, with 10 bases in between. The CDR3 contains 15 residues. The germline V gene has CDR1 SGHTA and CDR2 FQGTGA. The chain's CDR3 is CASSLGRANQETQYF. The DNA of the CDR3 is TGTGCCAGCAGCTTAGGCAGGGCCAACCAAGAGACCCAGTACTTC.

This clone was counted only a few times. The rearrangement links TRBV5-1 to TRBJ1-1; D is unclear. Germline V gene data show CDR1 as SGHRS and CDR2 as YFSETQ. The CDR3 is made up of 14 amino acids. V was cut by 2 bases and J by 5 bases, with 13 bases left in between. The CDR3 sequence is CASSLRASGTEAFF. CDR3 DNA sequence: TGCGCCAGCAGCTTACGGGCGAGCGGGACTGAAGCTTTCTTT.

The J gene is TRBJ2-1, the V gene TRBV2, with 10 nucleotides matching TRBD2. J lost 7 bases, V lost 4 bases, and 4 bases had no gene match. Germline V gives CDR1 SNHLY, CDR2 FYNNEI. The CDR3 runs to 14 residues. Here the CDR3 DNA reads TGTGCCAGCAGTGGGCCTAGCGGGGGTAATGAGCAGTTCTTC. It translates to CASSGPSGGNEQFF. The whole variable domain, remainder taken from reference TRBV2 and TRBJ2-1, is EPEVTQTPSHQVTQMGQEVILRCVPISNHLYFYWYRQILGQKVEFLVSFYNNEISEKSEIFDDQFSVERPDGSNFTLKIRSTKLEDSAMYFCASSGPSGGNEQFFGPGTRLTVL.

This clone has just one count. The chain employs TRBV9 and TRBJ2-2, with 8 bases aligning to TRBD2. The germline gives CDR1 SGDLS, CDR2 YYNGEE. There are 22 residues in the CDR3. The V segment lost 1 base and the J segment 1 base; nucleotides outside the gene matches: 21. The DNA for the CDR3 is TGTGCCAGCAGCGTATTGGAATGGCCCGAGATCTCACTAGCGGAGAACACCGGGGAGCTGTTTTTT. Amino acid sequence: CASSVLEWPEISLAENTGELFF.

The J gene is TRBJ1-1, the V gene TRBV9; D gene unclear. The CDR3 length is 14 residues. V gave up 4 bases and J gave up 6 bases, with 16 bases separating them. Germline V gives CDR1 SGDLS, CDR2 YYNGEE. The CDR3: CASSPQGSRAEAFF. In nucleotides, the CDR3 is TGTGCCAGCAGCCCTCAAGGGAGTAGGGCTGAAGCTTTCTTT.

V usage is TRBV7-9 and J usage is TRBJ1-4; 9 nucleotides line up with TRBD1. This CDR3 is 13 amino acids long. Unmatched junction bases numbered 0, after V lost 4 bases and J lost 6 bases. CDR1 is SEHNR, CDR2 FQNEAQ, per germline (reference sequence). The chain's CDR3 is CASSYRGHEKLFF. CDR3 nucleotides: TGTGCCAGCAGCTACAGGGGGCATGAAAAACTGTTTTTT.

This sequence joins TRBV4-3 and TRBJ1-6; D gene uncertain. This CDR3 is 17 amino acids long. The germline CDR1 and CDR2 sequences are LGHNA and YSLEER. Trimming removed 0 bases at V and 3 bases at J, with 12 bases between. The chain's CDR3 is CASSQELYTDYNSPLHF. The CDR3 coding sequence is TGCGCCAGCAGCCAAGAACTATACACCGACTATAATTCACCCCTCCACTTT.

The V and J genes are TRBV7-9 and TRBJ2-3, with D maybe TRBD1 (5 bases). CDR3 length equals 18 residues. Germline V gene sequence: CDR1 SEHNR, CDR2 FQNEAQ (reference sequence). V lost 5 bases and J 8 bases, leaving 29 bases between the germline ends. CDR3 sequence (DNA): TGTGCCAGCAGCCCTAAGGTGGTGACAGCTCTTCGAAACAGTACGCAGTATTTT. Protein: CASSPKVVTALRNSTQYF.